This TCR beta chain was observed in a study of blood T cell repertoires in COVID-19. This table comes from immunoSEQ multiplex PCR, and its TCRdb copy is limited to in-frame clones, with some not included. This table holds about 95,000 clones, approximately 84% found once. The sequence came from a man older than 75 with active or convalescent COVID-19. Sample: peripheral blood.

The CDR3 DNA follows: TGTGCCAGCAGCTTATCTTTGGCTACCGGGGGCTACACCTTC. Protein sequence: CASSLSLATGGYTF. The rearrangement links TRBV7-9 to TRBJ1-2; D remains unclear. Germline V lookup: CDR1 SEHNR, CDR2 FQNEAQ (reference sequence). This CDR3 has 14 amino acids. The V gene lost 2 bases and the J gene lost 8 bases, with 15 bases spanning the gap.